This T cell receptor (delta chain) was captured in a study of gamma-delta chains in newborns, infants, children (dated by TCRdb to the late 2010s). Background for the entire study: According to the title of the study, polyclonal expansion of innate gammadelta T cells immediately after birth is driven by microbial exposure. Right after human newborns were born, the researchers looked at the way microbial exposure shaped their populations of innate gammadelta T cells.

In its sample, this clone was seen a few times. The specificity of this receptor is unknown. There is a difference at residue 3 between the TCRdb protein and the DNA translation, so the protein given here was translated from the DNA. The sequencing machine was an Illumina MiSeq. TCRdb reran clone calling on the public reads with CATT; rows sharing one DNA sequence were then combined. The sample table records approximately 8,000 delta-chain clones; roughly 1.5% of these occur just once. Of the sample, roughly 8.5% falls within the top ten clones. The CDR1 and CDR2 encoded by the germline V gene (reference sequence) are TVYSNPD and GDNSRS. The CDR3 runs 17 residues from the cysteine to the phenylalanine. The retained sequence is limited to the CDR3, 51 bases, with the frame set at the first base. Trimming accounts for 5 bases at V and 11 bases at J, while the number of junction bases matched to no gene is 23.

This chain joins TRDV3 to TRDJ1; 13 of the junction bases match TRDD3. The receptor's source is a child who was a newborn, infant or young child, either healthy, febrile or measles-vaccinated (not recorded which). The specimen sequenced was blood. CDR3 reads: CALIRYTSYWGIRSLIF. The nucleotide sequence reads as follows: TGTGCCCTTATACGGTACACATCATACTGGGGGATACGATCTCTCATCTTT.